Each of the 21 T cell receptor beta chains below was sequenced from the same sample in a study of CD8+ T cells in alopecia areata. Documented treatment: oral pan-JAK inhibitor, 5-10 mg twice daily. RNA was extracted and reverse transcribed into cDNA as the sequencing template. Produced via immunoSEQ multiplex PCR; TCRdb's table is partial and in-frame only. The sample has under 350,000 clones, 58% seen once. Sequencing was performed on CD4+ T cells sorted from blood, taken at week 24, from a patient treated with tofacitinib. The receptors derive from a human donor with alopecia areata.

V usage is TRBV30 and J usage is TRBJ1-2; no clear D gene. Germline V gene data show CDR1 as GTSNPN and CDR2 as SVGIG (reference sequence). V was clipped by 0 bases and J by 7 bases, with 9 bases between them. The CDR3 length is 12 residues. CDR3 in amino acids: CAWSVASAGYTF. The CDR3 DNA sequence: TGTGCCTGGAGTGTAGCCTCGGCTGGCTACACCTTC.

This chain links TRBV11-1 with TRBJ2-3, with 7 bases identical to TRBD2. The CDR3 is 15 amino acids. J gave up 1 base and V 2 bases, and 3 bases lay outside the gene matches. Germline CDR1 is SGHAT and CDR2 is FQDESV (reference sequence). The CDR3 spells CASSLRGGGTDTQYF. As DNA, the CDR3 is TGTGCCAGCAGCTTACGCGGGGGAGGCACAGATACGCAGTATTTT.

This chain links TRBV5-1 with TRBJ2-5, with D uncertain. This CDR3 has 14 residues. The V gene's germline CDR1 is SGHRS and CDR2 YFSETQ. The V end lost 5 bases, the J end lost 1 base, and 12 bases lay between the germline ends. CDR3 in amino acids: CASSSGRTQETQYF. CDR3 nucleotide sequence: TGCGCCAGCAGTTCTGGACGGACCCAAGAGACCCAGTACTTC.

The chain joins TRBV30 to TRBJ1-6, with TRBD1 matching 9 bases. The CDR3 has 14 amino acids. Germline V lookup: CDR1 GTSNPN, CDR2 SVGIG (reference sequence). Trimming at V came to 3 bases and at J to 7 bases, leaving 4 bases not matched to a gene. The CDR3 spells CAWSQDRGNSPLHF. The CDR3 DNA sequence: TGTGCCTGGAGCCAAGACAGGGGGAATTCACCCCTCCACTTT.

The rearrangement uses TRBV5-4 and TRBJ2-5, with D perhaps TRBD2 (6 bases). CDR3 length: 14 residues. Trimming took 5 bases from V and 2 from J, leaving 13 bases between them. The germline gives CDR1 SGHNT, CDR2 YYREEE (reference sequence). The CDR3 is CASRKAGTQETQYF. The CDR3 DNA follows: TGTGCCAGCAGGAAAGCGGGCACTCAAGAGACCCAGTACTTC. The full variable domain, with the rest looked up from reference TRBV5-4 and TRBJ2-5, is ETGVTQSPTHLIKTRGQQVTLRCSSQSGHNTVSWYQQALGQGPQFIFQYYREEENGRGNFPPRFSGLQFPNYSSELNVNALELDDSALYLCASRKAGTQETQYFGPGTRLLVL.

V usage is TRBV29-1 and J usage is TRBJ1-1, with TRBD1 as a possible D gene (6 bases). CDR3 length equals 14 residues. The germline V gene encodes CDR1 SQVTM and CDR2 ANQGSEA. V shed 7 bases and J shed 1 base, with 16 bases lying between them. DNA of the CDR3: TGCAGCGGCTCTACACAGGGCCGGAACACTGAAGCTTTCTTT. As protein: CSGSTQGRNTEAFF.

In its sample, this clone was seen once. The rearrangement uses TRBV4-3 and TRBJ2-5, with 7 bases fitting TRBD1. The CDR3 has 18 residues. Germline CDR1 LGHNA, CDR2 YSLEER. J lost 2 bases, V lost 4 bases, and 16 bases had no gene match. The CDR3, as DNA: TGCGCCAGCAGCCTCAACCCAAACCTAACAGGGGAGCAAGAGACCCAGTACTTC. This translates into CASSLNPNLTGEQETQYF.

CDR3 DNA sequence: TGTGCCAGCAGCCGCCTCCAGGGGGCCTACGAGCAGTACTTC. Protein product: CASSRLQGAYEQYF. The genes are TRBV28 and TRBJ2-7, with 7 bases that match TRBD1. V dropped 6 bases and J dropped 2; count of bases not matched to a gene: 7. This CDR3 has 14 amino acids. CDR1 is MDHEN and CDR2 is SYDVKM in the germline V gene.

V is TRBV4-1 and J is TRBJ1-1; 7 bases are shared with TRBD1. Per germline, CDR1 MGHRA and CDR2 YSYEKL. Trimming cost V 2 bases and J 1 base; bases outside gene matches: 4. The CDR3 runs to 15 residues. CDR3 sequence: CASSQPTGSNTEAFF. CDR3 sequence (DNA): TGCGCCAGCAGCCAACCGACAGGGTCGAACACTGAAGCTTTCTTT.

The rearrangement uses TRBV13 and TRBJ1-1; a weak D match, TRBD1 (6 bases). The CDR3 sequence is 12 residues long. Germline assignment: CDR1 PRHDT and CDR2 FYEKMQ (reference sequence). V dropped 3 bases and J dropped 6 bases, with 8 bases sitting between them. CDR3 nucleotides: TGTGCCAGCAGCTTCTACAGGGCTGAAGCTTTCTTT. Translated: CASSFYRAEAFF.

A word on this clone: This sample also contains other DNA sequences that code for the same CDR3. The CDR3 DNA reads as TGTGCCAGCAGTTTGGGGGAGACCCAGTACTTC. It encodes CASSLGETQYF. The V and J genes are TRBV27 and TRBJ2-5; D is unresolved. CDR3 length: 11 residues. The ends were cut back, 3 bases at V and 5 bases at J, with 4 bases in the middle. CDR1 is MNHEY and CDR2 is SMNVEV in the germline V gene (reference sequence).

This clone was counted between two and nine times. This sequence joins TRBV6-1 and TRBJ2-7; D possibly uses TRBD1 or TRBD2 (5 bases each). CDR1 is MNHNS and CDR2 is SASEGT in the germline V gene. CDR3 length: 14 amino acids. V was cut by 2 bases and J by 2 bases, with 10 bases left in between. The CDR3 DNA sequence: TGTGCCAGCAGTGAATCAGGGACGGCCTACGAGCAGTACTTC. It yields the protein CASSESGTAYEQYF.

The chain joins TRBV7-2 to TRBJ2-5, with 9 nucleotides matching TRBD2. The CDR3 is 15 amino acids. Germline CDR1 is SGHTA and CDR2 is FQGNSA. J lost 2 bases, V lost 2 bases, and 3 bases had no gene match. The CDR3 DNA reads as TGTGCCAGCAGCTTAAGGCTAGCGGGGCAAGAGACCCAGTACTTC. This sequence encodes CASSLRLAGQETQYF.

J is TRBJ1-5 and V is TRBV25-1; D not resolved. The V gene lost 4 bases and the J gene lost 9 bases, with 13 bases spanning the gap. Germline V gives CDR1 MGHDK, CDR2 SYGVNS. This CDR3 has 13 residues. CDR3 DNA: TGTGCCAGCAGTGCCTCTCGTACTGGGCCCCAGCATTTT. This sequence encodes CASSASRTGPQHF. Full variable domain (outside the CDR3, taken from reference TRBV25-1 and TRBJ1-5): EADIYQTPRYLVIGTGKKITLECSQTMGHDKMYWYQQDPGMELHLIHYSYGVNSTEKGDLSSESTVSRIRTEHFPLTLESARPSHTSQYLCASSASRTGPQHFGDGTRLSIL.

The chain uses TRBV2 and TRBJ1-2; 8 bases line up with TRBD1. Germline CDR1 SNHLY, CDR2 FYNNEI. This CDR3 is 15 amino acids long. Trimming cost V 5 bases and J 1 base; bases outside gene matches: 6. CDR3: CASSPRDRINYGYTF. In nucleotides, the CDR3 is TGTGCCAGCAGTCCTCGGGACAGGATTAACTATGGCTACACCTTC. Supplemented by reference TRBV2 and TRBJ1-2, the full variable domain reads EPEVTQTPSHQVTQMGQEVILRCVPISNHLYFYWYRQILGQKVEFLVSFYNNEISEKSEIFDDQFSVERPDGSNFTLKIRSTKLEDSAMYFCASSPRDRINYGYTFGSGTRLTVV.

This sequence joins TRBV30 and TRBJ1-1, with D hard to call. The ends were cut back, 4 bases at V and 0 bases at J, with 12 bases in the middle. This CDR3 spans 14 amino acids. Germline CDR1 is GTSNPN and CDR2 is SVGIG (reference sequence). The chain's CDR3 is CAWTQSPLNTEAFF. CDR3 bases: TGTGCCTGGACCCAATCCCCTTTGAACACTGAAGCTTTCTTT.

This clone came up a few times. The CDR3 loop is CASSLSGSGELFF. The CDR3 DNA sequence: TGTGCCAGCAGCTTATCAGGGTCCGGGGAGCTGTTTTTT. The J gene is TRBJ2-2, the V gene TRBV7-2; tentatively, D is TRBD1 (5 bases). V dropped 2 bases and J dropped 6 bases, with 7 bases sitting between them. This CDR3 comprises 13 residues. The germline gives CDR1 SGHTA, CDR2 FQGNSA.

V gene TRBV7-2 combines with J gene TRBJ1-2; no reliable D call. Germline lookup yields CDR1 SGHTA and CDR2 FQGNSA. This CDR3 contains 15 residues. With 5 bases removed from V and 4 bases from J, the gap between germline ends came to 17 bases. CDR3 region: CASSTTGALPYGYTF. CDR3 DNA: TGTGCCAGCAGCACGACGGGCGCCCTGCCCTATGGCTACACCTTC.

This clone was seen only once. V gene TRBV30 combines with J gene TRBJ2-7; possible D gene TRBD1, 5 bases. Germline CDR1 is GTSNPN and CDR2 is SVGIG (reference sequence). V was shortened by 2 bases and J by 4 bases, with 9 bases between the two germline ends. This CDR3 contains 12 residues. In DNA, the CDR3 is TGTGCCTGGAGTCTTGCAGGGTACGAGCAGTACTTC. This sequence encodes CAWSLAGYEQYF.

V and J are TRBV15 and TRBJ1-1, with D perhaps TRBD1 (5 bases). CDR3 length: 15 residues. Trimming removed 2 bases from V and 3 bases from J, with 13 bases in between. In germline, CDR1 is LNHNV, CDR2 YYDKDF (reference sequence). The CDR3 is CATSRNPEQDTEAFF. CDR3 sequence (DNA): TGTGCCACCAGCAGAAACCCCGAACAGGACACTGAAGCTTTCTTT. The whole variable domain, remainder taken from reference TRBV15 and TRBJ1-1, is DAMVIQNPRYQVTQFGKPVTLSCSQTLNHNVMYWYQQKSSQAPKLLFHYYDKDFNNEADTPDNFQSRRPNTSFCFLDIRSPGLGDTAMYLCATSRNPEQDTEAFFGQGTRLTVV.

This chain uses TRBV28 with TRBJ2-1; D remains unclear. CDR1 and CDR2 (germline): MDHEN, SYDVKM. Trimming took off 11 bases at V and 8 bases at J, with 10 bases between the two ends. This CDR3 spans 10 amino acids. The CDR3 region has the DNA TGTGCCGTTCCCCAGGATGAGCAGTTCTTC. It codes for CAVPQDEQFF.